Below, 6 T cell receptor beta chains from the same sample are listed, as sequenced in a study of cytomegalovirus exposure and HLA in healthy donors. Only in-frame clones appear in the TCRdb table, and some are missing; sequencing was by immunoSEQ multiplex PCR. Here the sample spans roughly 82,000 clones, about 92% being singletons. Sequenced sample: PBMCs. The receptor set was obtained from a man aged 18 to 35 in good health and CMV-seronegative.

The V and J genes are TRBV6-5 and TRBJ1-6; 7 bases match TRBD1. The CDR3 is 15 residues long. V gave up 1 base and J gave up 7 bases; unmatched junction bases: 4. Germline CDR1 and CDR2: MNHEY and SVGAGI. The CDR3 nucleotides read TGTGCCAGCAGTTACTACACAGGGGTGAATTCACCCCTCCACTTT. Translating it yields CASSYYTGVNSPLHF.

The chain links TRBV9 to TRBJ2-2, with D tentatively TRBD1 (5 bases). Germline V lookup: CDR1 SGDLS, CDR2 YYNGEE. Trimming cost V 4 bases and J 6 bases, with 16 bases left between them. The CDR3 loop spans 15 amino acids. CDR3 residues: CASSTQRGLAGELFF. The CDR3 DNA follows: TGTGCCAGCAGCACCCAAAGGGGATTGGCCGGGGAGCTGTTTTTT.

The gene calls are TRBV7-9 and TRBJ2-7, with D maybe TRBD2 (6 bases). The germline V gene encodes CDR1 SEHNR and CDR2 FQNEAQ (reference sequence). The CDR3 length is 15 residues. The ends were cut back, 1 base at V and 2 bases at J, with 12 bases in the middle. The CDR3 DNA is TGTGCCAGCAGCTTAGAGCTAGCGTCGACCTACGAGCAGTACTTC. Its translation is CASSLELASTYEQYF.

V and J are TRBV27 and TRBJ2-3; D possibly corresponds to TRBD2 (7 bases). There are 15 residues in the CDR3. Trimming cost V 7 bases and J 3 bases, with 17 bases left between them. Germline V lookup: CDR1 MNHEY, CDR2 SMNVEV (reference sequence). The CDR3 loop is CASTLWGGRTDTQYF. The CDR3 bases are TGTGCCAGCACCTTATGGGGGGGCCGGACAGATACGCAGTATTTT.

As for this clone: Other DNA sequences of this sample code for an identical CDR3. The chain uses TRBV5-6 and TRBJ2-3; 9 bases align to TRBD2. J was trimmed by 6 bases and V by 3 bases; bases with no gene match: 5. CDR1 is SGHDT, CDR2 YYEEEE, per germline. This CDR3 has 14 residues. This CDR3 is CASSYIAGVDTQYF. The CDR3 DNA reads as TGTGCCAGCAGCTACATAGCGGGGGTGGATACGCAGTATTTT.

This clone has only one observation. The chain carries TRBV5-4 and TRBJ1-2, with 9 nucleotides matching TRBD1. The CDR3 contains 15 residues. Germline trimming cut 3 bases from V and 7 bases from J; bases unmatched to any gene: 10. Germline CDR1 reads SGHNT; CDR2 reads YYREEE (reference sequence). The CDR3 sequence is CASSYPGTGFSGYTF. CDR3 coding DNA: TGTGCCAGCAGCTATCCCGGGACAGGGTTTAGTGGCTACACCTTC.